A selection of T cell receptor beta chains follows, all from one sample in a study of blood T cell repertoires in COVID-19. Measured with immunoSEQ multiplex PCR; TCRdb has only the in-frame clones, and not every one. The sample carries about 180,000 clones, about 88% recorded once. The sample taken for sequencing was peripheral blood. The receptor set was obtained from a woman under 40 with active or convalescent COVID-19. CDR3s include the opening cysteine and the closing phenylalanine or tryptophan. The order of the fields is CDR3 protein, V gene.

CASSGSLGLAAREQYF TRBV10-2
CASTDTTAGLNTGELFF TRBV28
CASSKNRVGYGYTF TRBV27
CASSDPRQGANYGYTF TRBV25-1
CASSLTSGSYEQYF TRBV27
CASSYILYNEQFF TRBV6-2/TRBV6-3
CASSTGTSLSEQYF TRBV27
CASSFPGSIQYF TRBV7-9
CASGRGAGGLDTQYF TRBV6-1
CASKSHGGALYEQYF TRBV6-5
CASSLGRGTEAFF TRBV5-6
CASSLDGAGLYEQYF TRBV7-9
CASSTQDREDYGYTF TRBV6-5
CASRSLPGQETQYF TRBV5-1
CASSERAGVLQSNEKLFF TRBV6-1
CATSDPGLAGDNEQFF TRBV24-1
CASSQDRAGPYEQYF TRBV4-2
CASSIYRDGEQYF TRBV19
CASSLVVQGGTTEAFF TRBV7-2
CATSRDRGYRQPQHF TRBV15
CASSRVANYGYTF TRBV19
CASSSIGAGNTEAFF TRBV3-1/TRBV3-2
CASSLNSHLYEQYF TRBV5-6
CASSEAGYRGRNTEAFF TRBV6-1
CASSQDVDRGRETQYF TRBV3-1/TRBV3-2
CASSVSPGGRGTDTQYF TRBV11-2
CASSKEVWKQGGYSGANVLTF TRBV21-1
CASSHTYGPQGGGYEQYF TRBV14
CASSSGRGAYEQYF TRBV5-5
CASREDNQPQHF TRBV6-6
CASSLMAWTGEDGYTF TRBV5-6
CASGLVRGANTEAFF TRBV12-5
CASSQMTSGRDDDEQFF TRBV4-2
CASSIFGEETQYF TRBV19
CASSLSSSGGDEQFF TRBV11-1
CASSTWTGGLTNEQFF TRBV19
CASSTVSGNTIYF TRBV2
CASSRSRDGYTF TRBV3-1/TRBV3-2
CASSRTSSSYEQYF TRBV4-2
CASSIGQGISYEQYF TRBV19
CASSILKNTEAFF TRBV19
CASSLVLAGDEQYF TRBV5-1
CASSLGTSGYSYEQYF TRBV5-1
CASSFAAGGALSNQPQHF TRBV7-2
CASTQRETGELFF TRBV3-1/TRBV3-2
CASSYSARGSTEAFF TRBV6-5